This TCR beta chain emerged from a study of human T cells and chemical hapten exposure. Study information: 0.01% DPC was applied to the upper back in patch tests, which were read at 6 days. General study results and limits: Those TCRs sitting above 1 in 1000 frequency stayed the same with DPC sensitization. In comparison with controls, expanded TCRs gave rise to a significantly larger number of large CDR3 similarity clusters.

This clonotype was observed at least ten times. The target antigen is unknown. Germline V CDR1 and CDR2: MDHEN, SYDVKM. CDR3 length: 15 residues. With 5 bases clipped from V and 4 bases from J, the junction kept 5 bases outside the gene matches. Time point denoted: patch test 1, 2 weeks after DPC sensitization. Specified treatment: therapeutic diphenylcyclopropenone sensitization with weekly scalp DPC. Via MiXCR, TCRdb re-called the RACE reads, giving one row per CDR3 protein. The sample carries approximately 340,000 distinct CDR3 sequences, under 9% recorded once. The sequences come from whole blood, collected in connection with sensitization to the hapten diphenylcyclopropenone (DPC). The receptor was isolated from a woman under 30 with alopecia areata. Some clones in this sample may be carry-over from other donors' samples. The chain has TRBV28 and TRBJ2-2, with TRBD1 identical over 9 bases. The CDR3 is CASSTGGAGTGELFF. The DNA of the CDR3 is TGTGCCAGCAGTACAGGGGGCGCGGGCACCGGGGAGCTGTTTTTT.